These T cell receptor beta chains were read from a single sample in a study of shared clonotypes between healthy human individuals. Generated by immunoSEQ multiplex PCR, the TCRdb table keeps only in-frame clones and is missing some. This sample yields more than 600,000 clones, of which about 90% are seen a single time; roughly 24% belongs to the top ten. The source material was naive CD8+ T cells sorted from blood. These receptors all come from a man aged 25 to 40 in good health. Each CDR3 is given with its conserved first and last residue. The order of the fields is J gene, V gene, CDR3 protein.

J: TRBJ2-1
V: TRBV7-6
CDR3: CASSPGTAGLAGGAAAYNEQFF

J: TRBJ2-3
V: TRBV28
CDR3: CASSSLAGTKGDTQYF

J: TRBJ2-1
V: TRBV29-1
CDR3: CSVEGKPGQQFF

J: TRBJ2-3
V: TRBV5-1
CDR3: CASSFGRGLSTDTQYF

J: TRBJ2-1
V: TRBV4-1
CDR3: CASSQGAGTSGKYEQFF

J: TRBJ2-3
V: TRBV11-2
CDR3: CASSYGTSGAFSTDTQYF

J: TRBJ2-1
V: TRBV7-9
CDR3: CASSRDGEQFF

J: TRBJ2-2
V: TRBV9
CDR3: CASGGGHTGELFF

J: TRBJ2-1
V: TRBV7-6
CDR3: CASTPSLAGIDVNEQFF

J: TRBJ2-3
V: TRBV6-4
CDR3: CASSERASTDTQYF

J: TRBJ2-1
V: TRBV4-3
CDR3: CASSQGLNEQFF

J: TRBJ2-2
V: TRBV9
CDR3: CASSGTGTNTGELFF

J: TRBJ2-5
V: TRBV5-1
CDR3: CASSASRTRGTQYF

J: TRBJ2-1
V: TRBV11-2
CDR3: CASKWAHNEQFF

J: TRBJ1-4
V: TRBV28
CDR3: CASRPLATENEKLFF

J: TRBJ2-1
V: TRBV7-9
CDR3: CASSLYRDSYNEQFF

J: TRBJ1-2
V: TRBV6-5
CDR3: CASSPLTGDYGYTF

J: TRBJ2-7
V: TRBV7-2
CDR3: CASSPAGGTYEQYF

J: TRBJ2-7
V: TRBV4-2
CDR3: CASSQESREIYEQYF

J: TRBJ1-1
V: TRBV19
CDR3: CASRSWGQGATNTEAFF

J: TRBJ2-5
V: TRBV7-9
CDR3: CASSLVTADQETQYF

J: TRBJ2-5
V: TRBV5-1
CDR3: CASSLEDGYLSQYF

J: TRBJ2-5
V: TRBV6-5
CDR3: CASSSESWETQYF

J: TRBJ2-3
V: TRBV18
CDR3: CASSPPPGTSGTSRSTDTQYF

J: TRBJ1-5
V: TRBV4-1
CDR3: CASSQEPGTGYSNQPQHF

J: TRBJ2-2
V: TRBV5-1
CDR3: CASSLEQGTGELFF

J: TRBJ2-1
V: TRBV5-4
CDR3: CASSPINRELVNEQFF

J: TRBJ2-7
V: TRBV10-3
CDR3: CANRGGSSYEQYF

J: TRBJ2-7
V: TRBV5-8
CDR3: CASSHRREGYDHEQYF

J: TRBJ2-1
V: TRBV27
CDR3: CASSSAVSGRLVNEQFF

J: TRBJ2-2
V: TRBV11-3
CDR3: CASSHTVIPGELFF

J: TRBJ2-7
V: TRBV7-2
CDR3: CASSSYGSYEQYF

J: TRBJ2-7
V: TRBV28
CDR3: CASSSNQWTSGSGEYF

J: TRBJ2-7
V: TRBV5-1
CDR3: CASSLAGFGSYEQYF

J: TRBJ1-1
V: TRBV25-1
CDR3: CASSDDREGITEAFF

J: TRBJ2-1
V: TRBV27
CDR3: CASRGLAGEGSYNEQFF

J: TRBJ2-2
V: TRBV7-9
CDR3: CASSFLGELFF

J: TRBJ2-7
V: TRBV7-9
CDR3: CASSTPEDREGYEQYF

J: TRBJ1-2
V: TRBV11-2
CDR3: CASSTYGTGRNYGYTF

J: TRBJ2-3
V: TRBV9
CDR3: CASSDRGAFTDTQYF

J: TRBJ2-3
V: TRBV7-2
CDR3: CASSLGREVGTDTQYF

J: TRBJ2-7
V: TRBV4-1
CDR3: CASSPRTGTSYEQYF

J: TRBJ2-5
V: TRBV9
CDR3: CASSVEGVEETQYF

J: TRBJ2-5
V: TRBV7-9
CDR3: CASSLAASGRLMETQYF

J: TRBJ2-5
V: TRBV6-5
CDR3: CASSYSRVLDQYF

J: TRBJ2-7
V: TRBV21-1
CDR3: CASSKARLAGYEQYF

J: TRBJ2-5
V: TRBV18
CDR3: CASSPTDLAAGLGETQYF

J: TRBJ2-3
V: TRBV7-6
CDR3: CASSLRPSGYTDTQYF

J: TRBJ2-7
V: TRBV7-8
CDR3: CASSSELTYEQYF

J: TRBJ2-7
V: TRBV6-5
CDR3: CASSYDPSSYEQYF

J: TRBJ2-3
V: TRBV9
CDR3: CASSVEGRVTDTQYF

J: TRBJ2-7
V: TRBV7-6
CDR3: CASSGDFRDSSYEQYF

J: TRBJ2-1
V: TRBV12-2
CDR3: CASRFRAEGRREVVNEQFF

J: TRBJ2-7
V: TRBV10-3
CDR3: CAISPDRGSSYEQYF

J: TRBJ1-5
V: TRBV7-9
CDR3: CASSSSSRQGFDSNQPQHF

J: TRBJ1-5
V: TRBV30
CDR3: CAWSGRTRSNQPQHF

J: TRBJ2-2
V: TRBV7-9
CDR3: CASSLGAGELFF

J: TRBJ2-2
V: TRBV27
CDR3: CASSPTNTGELFF